Below, 15 T cell receptor beta chains from the same sample are listed, as sequenced in a study of PD-1 blockade in classical Hodgkin lymphoma. Specified time point: newly diagnosed, previously untreated cHL patient sample. Thawed PBMCs underwent magnetic negative selection to yield purified CD4+ T cells. The repertoire was sequenced with immunoSEQ multiplex PCR; TCRdb's copy has only in-frame clones and lacks some. The table lists some 30,000 clones, roughly nine tenths of them singletons. Source material: CD4+ T cells from blood. Source of these receptors: a human donor with classical Hodgkin lymphoma.

The chain joins TRBV5-8 to TRBJ2-7, with 9 bases aligning to TRBD1. Germline V gene lookup returns CDR1 SGHTS and CDR2 YDEGEE. Trimming took 4 bases from V and 7 from J; bases not matched to a gene: 3. This CDR3 comprises 12 residues. The CDR3 sequence is CASSNRGREQYF. As DNA, the CDR3 is TGTGCCAGCAGCAACAGGGGGCGAGAGCAGTACTTC.

This chain links TRBV5-1 with TRBJ1-2, with D unresolved. This CDR3 is 14 amino acids long. V was clipped by 1 base and J by 5 bases, with 12 bases between them. Germline lookup yields CDR1 SGHRS and CDR2 YFSETQ. Here the CDR3 reads CASSLLQEAYGYTF. The CDR3 DNA is TGCGCCAGCAGCTTGTTGCAGGAGGCGTATGGCTACACCTTC.

The chain recombines TRBV27 with TRBJ2-2; 7 bases line up with TRBD2. Germline V gene data show CDR1 as MNHEY and CDR2 as SMNVEV (reference sequence). V lost 8 bases and J lost 4; bases outside the gene matches: 4. The CDR3 has 13 amino acids. The CDR3: CASGEGITGELFF. The CDR3 region has the DNA TGTGCCAGCGGGGAGGGAATCACCGGGGAGCTGTTTTTT.

This rearrangement joins TRBV19 to TRBJ2-1; 8 bases agree with TRBD2. The CDR3 has 16 residues. V was pared by 7 bases and J by 0 bases, with 8 bases of the junction left unmatched. Germline V lookup: CDR1 LNHDA, CDR2 SQIVND (reference sequence). CDR3 DNA: TGTGCCAGTACGCCCTTAGCGGGAAGCTCCTACAATGAGCAGTTCTTC. The encoded protein is CASTPLAGSSYNEQFF. The full variable domain, in which reference TRBV19 and TRBJ2-1 provide the parts outside the CDR3, is DGGITQSPKYLFRKEGQNVTLSCEQNLNHDAMYWYRQDPGQGLRLIYYSQIVNDFQKGDIAEGYSVSREKKESFPLTVTSAQKNPTAFYLCASTPLAGSSYNEQFFGPGTRLTVL.

This clone was observed a single time. This chain joins TRBV5-1 and TRBJ2-4; D call uncertain. The length of the CDR3 is 14 residues. V lost 0 bases, J lost 1 base, and 5 bases lay in between. The germline CDR1 and CDR2 sequences are SGHRS and YFSETQ. CDR3 loop: CASSLELAKNIQYF. Written as DNA, the CDR3 is TGCGCCAGCAGCTTGGAACTCGCCAAAAACATTCAGTACTTC.

V usage is TRBV7-2 and J usage is TRBJ2-7; TRBD1 might be the D (6 bases). Germline V gene lookup returns CDR1 SGHTA and CDR2 FQGNSA. V was shortened by 2 bases and J by 7 bases, with 18 bases between the two germline ends. The CDR3 runs 15 residues. The DNA of the CDR3 is TGTGCCAGCAGCTTATCATCTCCAGGGGTGGGGGAGCAGTACTTC. This encodes CASSLSSPGVGEQYF.

The rearrangement uses TRBV6-5 and TRBJ1-1; D ambiguous. Germline V gene data show CDR1 as MNHEY and CDR2 as SVGAGI. The V gene lost 0 bases and the J gene lost 1 base, with 9 bases spanning the gap. This CDR3 has 15 amino acids. The CDR3 bases are TGTGCCAGCAGTTACTCGGGTAGTGGGAACACTGAAGCTTTCTTT. As protein: CASSYSGSGNTEAFF.

This clone was recorded a few times. V and J are TRBV9 and TRBJ1-5; TRBD1 agrees at 11 bases. J lost 6 bases, V lost 4 bases, and 6 bases had no gene match. Germline CDR1 reads SGDLS; CDR2 reads YYNGEE. This CDR3 is 15 amino acids long. The CDR3 sequence is CASSKGQGEGQPQHF. In DNA form, the CDR3 reads TGTGCCAGCAGCAAGGGACAGGGGGAAGGTCAGCCCCAGCATTTT. The whole variable domain, remainder taken from reference TRBV9 and TRBJ1-5, is DSGVTQTPKHLITATGQRVTLRCSPRSGDLSVYWYQQSLDQGLQFLIQYYNGEERAKGNILERFSAQQFPDLHSELNLSSLELGDSALYFCASSKGQGEGQPQHFGDGTRLSIL.

The chain has TRBV5-4 and TRBJ1-3; D remains ambiguous. V lost 0 bases, J lost 0 bases, and 10 bases lay in between. Germline loops: CDR1 SGHNT, CDR2 YYREEE (reference sequence). The length of the CDR3 is 16 residues. CDR3 DNA: TGTGCCAGCAGCTTGGGCGGGCAGAGCTCTGGAAACACCATATATTTT. Amino acid sequence: CASSLGGQSSGNTIYF.

The chain uses TRBV19 and TRBJ2-2; TRBD1 aligns across 7 bases. Germline loops: CDR1 LNHDA, CDR2 SQIVND (reference sequence). The CDR3 contains 15 residues. The trim removed 7 bases at V and 6 bases at J, leaving 11 bases unmatched. For the CDR3, the DNA is TGTGCCAGTACCCCGACAGGGTCTTTTTCCGGGGAGCTGTTTTTT. Protein sequence: CASTPTGSFSGELFF.

The rearrangement uses TRBV5-1 and TRBJ2-3; the match to TRBD2 covers 11 bases. The ends lost 4 bases at V and 5 bases at J; junction bases unmatched: 9. The CDR3 loop spans 16 amino acids. The V gene's germline CDR1 is SGHRS and CDR2 YFSETQ. The CDR3 spells CASSRIPGLAEDTQYF. The CDR3 bases are TGCGCCAGCAGCCGAATTCCGGGACTAGCGGAAGATACGCAGTATTTT.

This clone was seen a handful of times. The chain links TRBV11-3 to TRBJ2-3; the D is unclear. The CDR3 is 13 amino acids. The V end lost 5 bases, the J end lost 2 bases, and 8 bases lay between the germline ends. Germline CDR1 and CDR2: SGHNT and YENEEA. CDR3 in amino acids: CASSPTPTDTQYF. In DNA form, the CDR3 reads TGTGCCAGCAGCCCCACCCCCACAGATACGCAGTATTTT. Drawing the rest from reference TRBV11-3 and TRBJ2-3, the complete variable domain is EAGVVQSPRYKIIEKKQPVAFWCNPISGHNTLYWYLQNLGQGPELLIRYENEEAVDDSQLPKDRFSAERLKGVDSTLKIQPAELGDSAVYLCASSPTPTDTQYFGPGTRLTVL.

V gene TRBV7-9 combines with J gene TRBJ1-2, with TRBD1 as a possible D gene (6 bases). This CDR3 region has 15 residues. Germline CDR1 is SEHNR and CDR2 is FQNEAQ (reference sequence). V lost 5 bases to trimming and J lost 4 bases, with 17 bases between them. Here the CDR3 reads CASSPTGLRRYGYTF. Here the CDR3 DNA reads TGTGCCAGCAGCCCGACAGGCCTACGACGCTATGGCTACACCTTC.

This sequence joins TRBV28 and TRBJ2-1; D is undetermined. CDR1 and CDR2 (germline): MDHEN, SYDVKM. The CDR3 has 17 residues. The V end lost 5 bases, the J end lost 4 bases, and 21 bases lay between the germline ends. CDR3 loop: CASSAPFPLRRYNEQFF. The CDR3, as DNA: TGTGCCAGCAGTGCCCCCTTCCCCCTTAGGAGATACAATGAGCAGTTCTTC.

The chain carries TRBV5-6 and TRBJ1-1; possibly TRBD1 for D (5 bases). Trimming took off 6 bases at V and 0 bases at J, with 15 bases between the two ends. This CDR3 has 15 residues. The germline gives CDR1 SGHDT, CDR2 YYEEEE. This CDR3 reads CASTWGPDLNTEAFF. CDR3 sequence (DNA): TGTGCCAGCACCTGGGGACCCGACCTGAACACTGAAGCTTTCTTT.